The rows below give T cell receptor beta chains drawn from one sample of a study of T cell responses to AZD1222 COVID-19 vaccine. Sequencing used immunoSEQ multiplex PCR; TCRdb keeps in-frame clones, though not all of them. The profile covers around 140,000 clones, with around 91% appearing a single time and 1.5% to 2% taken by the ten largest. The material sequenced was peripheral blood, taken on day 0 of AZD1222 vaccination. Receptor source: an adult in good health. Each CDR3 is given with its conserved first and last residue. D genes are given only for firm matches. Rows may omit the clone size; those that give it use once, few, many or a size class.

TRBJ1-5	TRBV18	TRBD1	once	CASSTGTGGGQPQHF	TGTGCCAGCTCCACCGGGACAGGGGGCGGTCAGCCCCAGCATTTT
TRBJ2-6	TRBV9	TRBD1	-	CASSLRTGGISGANVLTF	TGTGCCAGCAGCCTAAGGACAGGGGGCATCTCTGGGGCCAACGTCCTGACTTTC
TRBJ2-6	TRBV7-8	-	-	CASSQYREAGANVLTF	TGTGCCAGCAGTCAATACAGGGAAGCTGGGGCCAACGTCCTGACTTTC
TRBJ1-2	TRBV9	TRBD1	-	CASSPAPPTGLEGYTF	TGTGCCAGCAGCCCTGCCCCCCCGACAGGGTTGGAAGGCTACACCTTC
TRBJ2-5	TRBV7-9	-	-	CASSHRGLADYQETQYF	TGTGCCAGCAGCCACAGGGGTCTAGCGGACTATCAAGAGACCCAGTACTTC
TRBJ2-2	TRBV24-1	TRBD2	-	CATSDLWTSGVNTGELFF	TGTGCCACCAGTGATTTGTGGACTAGCGGGGTTAACACCGGGGAGCTGTTTTTT
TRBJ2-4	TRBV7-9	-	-	CASSLGGEQNIQYF	TGTGCCAGCAGCCTAGGGGGAGAGCAAAACATTCAGTACTTC
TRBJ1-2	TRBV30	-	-	CAWTTGPGYTF	TGTGCCTGGACTACAGGGCCGGGGTACACCTTC
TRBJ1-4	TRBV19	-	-	CATTQQGSTNEKLFF	TGTGCCACCACACAACAAGGGTCAACTAATGAAAAACTGTTTTTT
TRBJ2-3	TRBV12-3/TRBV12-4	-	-	CASSLSSDTQYF	TGTGCCAGCAGTCTATCGTCTGATACGCAGTATTTT
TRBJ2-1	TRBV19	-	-	CASSIDNNAYNEQFF	TGTGCCAGTAGTATCGACAACAATGCCTACAATGAGCAGTTCTTC
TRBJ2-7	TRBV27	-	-	CASSYISGYVEYF	TGTGCCAGCAGTTACATATCAGGGTATGTCGAGTACTTC
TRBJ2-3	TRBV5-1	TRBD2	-	CASSFWRERKDTQYF	TGCGCCAGCAGCTTTTGGCGGGAGAGGAAAGATACGCAGTATTTT
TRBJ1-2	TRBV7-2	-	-	CASSLALSDSLGYTF	TGTGCCAGCAGCTTAGCGCTTAGTGACTCCCTTGGCTACACCTTC
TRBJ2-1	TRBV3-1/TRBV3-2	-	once	CASSQETRYSYNEQFF	TGTGCCAGCAGCCAAGAAACGAGGTACTCCTACAATGAGCAGTTCTTC
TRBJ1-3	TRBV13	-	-	CASSALGNTIYF	TGTGCCAGCAGCGCTCTAGGAAACACCATATATTTT
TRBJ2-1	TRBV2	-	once	CASSKGLTNEQFF	TGTGCCAGCAGTAAGGGTCTCACCAATGAGCAGTTCTTC
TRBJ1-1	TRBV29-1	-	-	CSGLHGNTEAFF	TGCAGCGGATTACACGGGAACACTGAAGCTTTCTTT
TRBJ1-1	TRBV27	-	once	CASSLRLQGARYHTEAFF	TGTGCCAGCAGTTTAAGGCTTCAAGGGGCGAGATACCACACTGAAGCTTTCTTT
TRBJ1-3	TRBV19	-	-	CASRPRGRYSGNTIYF	TGTGCCAGTAGGCCCCGGGGACGGTACTCTGGAAACACCATATATTTT
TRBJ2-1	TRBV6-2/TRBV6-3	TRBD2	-	CASSPQGPPMGREVF	TGTGCCAGCAGTCCCCAGGGCCCCCCAATGGGCCGGGAGGTCTTC
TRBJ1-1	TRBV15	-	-	CATSAALPTEAFF	TGTGCCACCTCGGCCGCCCTCCCCACTGAAGCTTTCTTT
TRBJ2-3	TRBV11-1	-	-	CASSLGTRVDTQYF	TGTGCCAGCAGCTTAGGTACCAGGGTGGATACGCAGTATTTT
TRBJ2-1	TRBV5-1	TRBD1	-	CASSLDIARGRRGPYNEQFF	TGCGCCAGCAGCTTGGATATAGCCAGGGGGCGCAGGGGGCCGTACAATGAGCAGTTCTTC
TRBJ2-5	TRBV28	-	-	CASSFPRTRETQYF	TGTGCCAGCAGTTTCCCCCGGACGCGGGAGACCCAGTACTTC
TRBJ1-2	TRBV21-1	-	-	CASSTRGGADYGYTF	TGTGCCAGCAGCACGAGAGGGGGGGCTGACTATGGCTACACCTTC
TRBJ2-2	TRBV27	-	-	CASSFSRGPPGHGELFF	TGTGCCAGCAGTTTCTCACGCGGGCCGCCGGGCCACGGGGAGCTGTTTTTT
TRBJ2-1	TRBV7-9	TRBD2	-	CASSLVASGADEQFF	TGTGCCAGCAGCTTAGTGGCTAGCGGGGCCGATGAGCAGTTCTTC
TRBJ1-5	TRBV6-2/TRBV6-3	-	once	CASSYSKQTTPRVAQHF	TGTGCCAGCAGTTACTCGAAGCAGACAACCCCCCGGGTGGCCCAGCATTTT
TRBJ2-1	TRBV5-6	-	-	CASSFRDGSYNEQFF	TGTGCCAGCAGCTTCCGGGACGGGAGTTACAATGAGCAGTTCTTC
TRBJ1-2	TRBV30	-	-	CAWSVTTGLYTF	TGTGCCTGGAGTGTGACGACAGGTTTATACACCTTC
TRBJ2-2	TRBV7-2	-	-	CASSYVAVANTGELFF	TGTGCCAGCAGTTACGTAGCGGTCGCGAACACCGGGGAGCTGTTTTTT
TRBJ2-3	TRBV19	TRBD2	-	CASKSLTSGRTDTQYF	TGTGCCAGTAAATCTTTAACTAGCGGGCGCACAGATACGCAGTATTTT
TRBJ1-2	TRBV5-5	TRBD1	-	CASSLANGQGARGYTF	TGTGCCAGCAGCTTGGCGAACGGACAGGGGGCGAGGGGCTACACCTTC
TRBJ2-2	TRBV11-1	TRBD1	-	CASSRDRGRVGELFF	TGTGCCAGCAGCAGGGACAGGGGGCGCGTCGGGGAGCTGTTTTTT
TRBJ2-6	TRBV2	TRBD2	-	CASSALAGGLFSGANVLTF	TGTGCCAGCAGTGCGCTAGCGGGAGGACTTTTCTCTGGGGCCAACGTCCTGACTTTC
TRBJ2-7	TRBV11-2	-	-	CASSLAEITGAFRSYEQYF	TGTGCCAGCAGCTTAGCGGAGATAACCGGGGCCTTTCGCTCCTACGAGCAGTACTTC
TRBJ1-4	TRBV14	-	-	CASSPTIVGRREKLFF	TGTGCCAGCAGCCCGACTATCGTCGGGAGACGGGAAAAACTGTTTTTT
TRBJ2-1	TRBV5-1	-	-	CASIPGEGVKYNEQFF	TGCGCCAGCATACCCGGGGAAGGGGTTAAGTACAATGAGCAGTTCTTC